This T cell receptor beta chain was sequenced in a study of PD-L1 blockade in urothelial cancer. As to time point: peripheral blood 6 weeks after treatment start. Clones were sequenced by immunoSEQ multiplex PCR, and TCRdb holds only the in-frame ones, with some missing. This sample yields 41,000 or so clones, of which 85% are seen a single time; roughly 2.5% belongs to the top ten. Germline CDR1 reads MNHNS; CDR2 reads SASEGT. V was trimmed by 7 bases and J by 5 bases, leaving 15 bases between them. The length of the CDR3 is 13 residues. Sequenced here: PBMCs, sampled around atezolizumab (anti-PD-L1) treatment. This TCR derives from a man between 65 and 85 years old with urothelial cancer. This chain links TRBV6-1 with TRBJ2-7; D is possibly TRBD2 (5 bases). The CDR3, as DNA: TGTGCCAGCACGAAGGGAGCTGAGGACGAGCAGTACTTC. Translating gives CASTKGAEDEQYF.